In this sample, the clone carrying this TCR beta chain turned up many times. The entry originates in a study of T-cell reconstitution after alpha-beta-depleted transplantation in children. Germline assignment: CDR1 SQVTM and CDR2 ANQGSEA. The V end lost 2 bases, the J end lost 2 bases, and 13 bases lay between the germline ends. The CDR3 sequence is 15 residues long. Unique molecular identifiers tagged the TCRbeta library. MiXCR, run by TCRdb on the PCR reads, gives a single entry per CDR3 protein. The sample lists 150,000 to 200,000 distinct CDR3 sequences, roughly 15% occurring once. This receptor was identified in a human donor who donated a stem cell graft to a child with acute lymphoblastic leukemia. This chain links TRBV29-1 with TRBJ1-3; weak D call: TRBD1 (5 bases). The starting material was PBMCs from the stem cell graft donor, obtained from the stem cell graft. Here the CDR3 reads CSVEPPGGTGNTIYF. The DNA for the CDR3 is TGCAGCGTTGAACCCCCCGGGGGAACTGGAAACACCATATATTTT.